This TCR beta chain was sequenced for a study of blood T cell repertoires in COVID-19. Study-level information: PBMCs, B-cell-depleted T cells, or T cells provided the cDNA or gDNA that made up the material.

In the authors' methods: The assay estimated nucleated cells by amplifying reference gene primers. The table came from immunoSEQ multiplex PCR; TCRdb's copy has only in-frame clones and leaves some out. The V and J calls and the clone size are those of that table, but D and trimming were determined from the DNA. The repertoire includes 90,000 to 100,000 clones, about nine tenths of them detected once, and just over 5% sits in the top ten. The CDR3 consists of 14 residues. Per germline, CDR1 SGHAT and CDR2 FQNNGV. V was clipped by 5 bases and J by 5 bases; unmatched bases: 7. V is TRBV11-2 and J is TRBJ2-5, with 8 positions matching TRBD2. Sequencing was carried out using peripheral blood. The TCR originated in a man in his fifties with acute or convalescent COVID-19. The CDR3 nucleotides read TGTGCCAGCAGCCCAGCGGGAGTGGAGGAGACCCAGTACTTC. Amino acids: CASSPAGVEETQYF.